The rows below give T cell receptor beta chains drawn from one sample of a study of blood T cell repertoires in COVID-19. TCRdb's copy holds only in-frame clones and misses some; the assay was immunoSEQ multiplex PCR. The data contain fewer than 250,000 clones, about 89% of them singletons. The sequenced sample consisted of peripheral blood. The origin of the receptors is a woman aged 40 to 50 with acute or convalescent COVID-19. Each CDR3 is given with its conserved first and last residue. The D gene is left open where the match is weak. Size values are once, few and many counts, or a class for expanded clones, and some rows have none.

abundance,d_gene,v_gene,j_gene,CDR3aa,CDR3nt
once,TRBD2,TRBV5-1,TRBJ2-5,CASGPLRSGLAGGLHPETQYF,TGCGCCAGCGGCCCCTTAAGGTCGGGACTAGCGGGGGGCCTTCACCCGGAGACCCAGTACTTC
NA,NA,TRBV6-5,TRBJ1-6,CASSSFNRDTSPLHF,TGTGCCAGCAGTTCATTTAACCGGGACACTTCACCCCTCCACTTT
NA,NA,TRBV19,TRBJ2-3,CASSRLDRDTQYF,TGTGCCAGTAGCCGACTAGATAGAGATACGCAGTATTTT
many,NA,TRBV7-3,TRBJ2-1,CASSFGYEQFF,TGTGCCAGCAGCTTTGGCTATGAGCAGTTCTTC
NA,TRBD1,TRBV10-3,TRBJ1-5,CAIARQGDQPQHF,TGTGCCATCGCCCGACAGGGTGATCAGCCCCAGCATTTT
NA,TRBD1,TRBV10-3,TRBJ1-1,CAISESGTEQNTEAFF,TGTGCCATCAGTGAGTCCGGGACAGAGCAGAACACTGAAGCTTTCTTT
NA,TRBD1,TRBV7-6,TRBJ1-1,CASSPGQGAFAEAFF,TGTGCCAGCAGCCCCGGACAGGGAGCTTTCGCTGAAGCTTTCTTT
NA,NA,TRBV27,TRBJ1-1,CASSERRGGAEAFF,TGTGCCAGCAGTGAGCGGAGGGGGGGCGCTGAAGCTTTCTTT
NA,TRBD1,TRBV4-1,TRBJ1-2,CASSGIGGRESAGGYTF,TGCGCCAGCAGCGGGATAGGGGGCCGCGAATCCGCGGGAGGCTACACCTTC
NA,TRBD1,TRBV24-1,TRBJ1-5,CATRQGATEPQHF,TGTGCCACCAGACAGGGGGCTACGGAGCCCCAGCATTTT
NA,NA,TRBV4-1,TRBJ2-3,CASSQDRGLDVSDTQYF,TGCGCCAGCAGCCAAGATAGGGGACTGGATGTTTCAGATACGCAGTATTTT
NA,NA,TRBV6-5,TRBJ1-6,CASEARALNSPLHF,TGTGCCAGCGAGGCCCGTGCCCTTAATTCACCCCTCCACTTT
NA,NA,TRBV11-2,TRBJ1-2,CASNPGAGAPSYGYTF,TGTGCCAGCAACCCCGGGGCGGGGGCCCCCTCCTATGGCTACACCTTC
NA,NA,TRBV7-9,TRBJ1-1,CASSLEGRDTEAFF,TGTGCCAGCAGCTTAGAGGGCAGGGATACTGAAGCTTTCTTT